This TCR beta chain was captured in a study of a mutant IDH1 vaccine in newly diagnosed glioma. Clones were read by immunoSEQ multiplex PCR, and TCRdb kept only the in-frame ones, dropping some. The table records some 33,000 clones, roughly three quarters of them present only once. The study, taken as a whole, reports: The occurrence of vaccine-induced immune responses was seen in around 92% of patients.

Time point reported: week 35, safety follow-up. Mutant IDH1 20-mer peptide, at 300 ug, made up each vaccine dose, with topical imiquimod. About this clone: Its antigen is not identified.

CDR3 length equals 14 residues. CDR1 and CDR2 from the germline V gene are GTSNPN and SVGIG (reference sequence). V lost 0 bases and J lost 2, with 11 bases in between. The source is a woman aged 30 to 39 with glioma. Some clones in this sample may be carry-over from other donors' samples. The sequenced sample was PBMCs, obtained from a glioma patient whose treatment included an IDH1 peptide vaccine. The chain employs TRBV30 and TRBJ2-7, with D perhaps matching TRBD1 (5 bases). CDR3 protein: CAWSVLTGAYEQYF. The CDR3 region has the DNA TGTGCCTGGAGTGTACTAACAGGCGCCTACGAGCAGTACTTC.